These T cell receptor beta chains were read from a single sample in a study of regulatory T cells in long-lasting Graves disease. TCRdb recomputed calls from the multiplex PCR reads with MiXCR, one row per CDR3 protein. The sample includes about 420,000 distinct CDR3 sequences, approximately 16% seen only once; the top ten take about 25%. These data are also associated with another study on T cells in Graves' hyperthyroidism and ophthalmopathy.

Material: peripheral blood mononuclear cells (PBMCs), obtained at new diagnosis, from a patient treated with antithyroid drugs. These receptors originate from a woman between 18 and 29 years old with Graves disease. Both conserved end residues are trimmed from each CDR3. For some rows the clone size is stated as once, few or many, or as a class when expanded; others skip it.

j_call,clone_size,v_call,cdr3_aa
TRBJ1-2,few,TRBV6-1,ATLPAGVGGYT
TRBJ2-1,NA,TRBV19,ASSIWGQGFEQF
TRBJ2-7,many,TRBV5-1,ASSGGLAASYEQY
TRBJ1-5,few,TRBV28,ASREYSNQPQH
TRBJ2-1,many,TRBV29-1,SATTSGRGYEQF
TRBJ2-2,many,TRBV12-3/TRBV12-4,ASSLSETGELF
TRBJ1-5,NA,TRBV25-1,ASSEPGGGPSNQPQH
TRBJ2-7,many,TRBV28,ASSPVTGPDYEQY
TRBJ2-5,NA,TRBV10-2,ASSEKSETGEETQY
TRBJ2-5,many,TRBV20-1,SAPLGSVETQY
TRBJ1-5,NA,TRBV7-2,ASSLLGTSSNQPQH
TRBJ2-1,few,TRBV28,ASSLPGVFYNEQF
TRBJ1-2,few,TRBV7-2,ASSLDRGYGGYT
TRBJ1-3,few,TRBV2,ASSELMRSGNTIY
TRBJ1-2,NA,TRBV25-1,ASSEAAYGYT
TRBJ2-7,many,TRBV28,ASRGGQLSYEQY
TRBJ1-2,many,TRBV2,ASSEGGRDGGYT
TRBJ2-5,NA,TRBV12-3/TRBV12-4,ASSLSRIQETQY
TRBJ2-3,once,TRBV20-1,SAPHLREGTDTQY
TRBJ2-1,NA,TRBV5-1,ASSPQGGTEQF
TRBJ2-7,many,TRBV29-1,SVVPDREDEQY
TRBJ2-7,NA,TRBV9,ASSPGQGVPYEQY
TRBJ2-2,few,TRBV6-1,ASTWEAGTNTGELF
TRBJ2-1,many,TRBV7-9,ACGQGDNEQF
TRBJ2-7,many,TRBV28,ARNGGSEQY
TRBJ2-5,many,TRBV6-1,ASSEARGGQETQY
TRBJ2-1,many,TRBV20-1,SASGPEDGHNEQF
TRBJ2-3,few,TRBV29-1,SVPAWSDTQY
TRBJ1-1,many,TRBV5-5,ASSFSGTTMNTEAF
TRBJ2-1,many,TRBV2,ASPPGQGGNEQF
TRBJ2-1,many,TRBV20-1,SANEGASYNEQF
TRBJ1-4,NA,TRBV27,ASSSGDTNEKLF
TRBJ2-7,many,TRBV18,ASSPRSTTYEQY
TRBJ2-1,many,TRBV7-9,ASSKVPRVYEQF
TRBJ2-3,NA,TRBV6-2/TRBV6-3,ASCGGTDTQY
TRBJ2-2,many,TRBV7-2,ASSLGGSSGELF
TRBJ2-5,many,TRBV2,ASSEDNQETQY
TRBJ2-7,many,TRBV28,ASSYRREQY
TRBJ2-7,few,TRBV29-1,SVKTGSSYEQY
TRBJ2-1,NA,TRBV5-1,ASSLGGLAGANEQF
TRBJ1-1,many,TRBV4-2,ASSQEGTMNTEAF
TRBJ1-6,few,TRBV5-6,ASSLGTAPYSPLH
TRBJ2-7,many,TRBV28,ASSRSRAGGFYEQY
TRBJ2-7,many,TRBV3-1,ASSQLAGAANYEQY
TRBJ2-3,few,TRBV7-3,ASSLTVLAGSDTQY
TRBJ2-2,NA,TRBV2,ASKWDRGPGELF
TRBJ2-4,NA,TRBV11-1,ASSPSGSKVAKNIQY
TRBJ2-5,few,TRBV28,ASKGSGPSEETQY
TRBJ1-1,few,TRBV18,ASSPGVLGLANTEAF
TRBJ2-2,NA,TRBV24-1,ATSEPGQGNTGELF
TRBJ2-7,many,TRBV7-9,ASSLAGRVVYEQY
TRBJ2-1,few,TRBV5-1,ASSLHSGSEQF
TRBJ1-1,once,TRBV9,ASSLSTGNTEAF
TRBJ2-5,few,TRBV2,AIMRGQYQETQY